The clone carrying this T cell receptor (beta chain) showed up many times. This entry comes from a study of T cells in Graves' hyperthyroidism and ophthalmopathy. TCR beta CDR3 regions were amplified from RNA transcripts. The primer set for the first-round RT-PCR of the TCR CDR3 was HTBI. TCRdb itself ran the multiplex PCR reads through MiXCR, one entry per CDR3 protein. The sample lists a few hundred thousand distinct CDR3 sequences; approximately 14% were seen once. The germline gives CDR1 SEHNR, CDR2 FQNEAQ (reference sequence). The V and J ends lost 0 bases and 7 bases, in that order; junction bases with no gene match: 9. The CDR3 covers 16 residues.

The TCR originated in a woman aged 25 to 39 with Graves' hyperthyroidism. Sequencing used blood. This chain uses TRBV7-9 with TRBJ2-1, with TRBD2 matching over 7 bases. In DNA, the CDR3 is TGTGCCAGCAGCTTAGCGCTGGGCGGGAGTGGGAATGAGCAGTTCTTC. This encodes CASSLALGGSGNEQFF. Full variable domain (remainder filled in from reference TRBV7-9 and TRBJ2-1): DTGVSQNPRHKITKRGQNVTFRCDPISEHNRLYWYRQTLGQGPEFLTYFQNEAQLEKSRLLSDRFSAERPKGSFSTLEIQRTEQGDSAMYLCASSLALGGSGNEQFFGPGTRLTVL.